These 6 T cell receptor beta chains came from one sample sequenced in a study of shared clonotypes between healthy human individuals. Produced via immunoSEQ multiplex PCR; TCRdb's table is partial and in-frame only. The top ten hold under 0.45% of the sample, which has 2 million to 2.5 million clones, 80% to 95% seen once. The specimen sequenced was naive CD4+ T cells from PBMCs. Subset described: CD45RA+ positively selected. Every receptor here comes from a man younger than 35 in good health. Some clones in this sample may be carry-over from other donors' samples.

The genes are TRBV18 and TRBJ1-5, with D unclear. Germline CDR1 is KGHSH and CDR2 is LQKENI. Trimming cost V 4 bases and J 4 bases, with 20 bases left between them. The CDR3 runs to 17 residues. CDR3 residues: CASSQTPARRSNQPQHF. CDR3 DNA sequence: TGTGCCAGCTCACAAACCCCCGCGAGGCGGTCGAATCAGCCCCAGCATTTT.

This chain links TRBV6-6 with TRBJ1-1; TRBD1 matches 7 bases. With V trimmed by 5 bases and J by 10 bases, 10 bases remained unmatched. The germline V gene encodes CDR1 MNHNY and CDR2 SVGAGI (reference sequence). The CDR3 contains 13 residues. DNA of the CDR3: TGTGCCAGCAGTCACGACAGGGAGGATCGAGCTTTCTTT. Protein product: CASSHDREDRAFF.

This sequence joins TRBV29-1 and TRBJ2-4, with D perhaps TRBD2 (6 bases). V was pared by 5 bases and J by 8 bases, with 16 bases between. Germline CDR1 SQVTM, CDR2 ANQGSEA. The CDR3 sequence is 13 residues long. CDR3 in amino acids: CSVSPGLGDIQYF. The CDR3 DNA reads TGCAGCGTTTCTCCGGGACTGGGGGACATTCAGTACTTC.

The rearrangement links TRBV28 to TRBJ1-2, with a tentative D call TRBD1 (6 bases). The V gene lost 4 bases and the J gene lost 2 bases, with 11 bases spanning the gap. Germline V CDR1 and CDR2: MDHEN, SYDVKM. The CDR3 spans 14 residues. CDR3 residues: CASSSADRNYGYTF. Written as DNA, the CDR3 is TGTGCCAGCAGTTCGGCAGACAGGAACTATGGCTACACCTTC.

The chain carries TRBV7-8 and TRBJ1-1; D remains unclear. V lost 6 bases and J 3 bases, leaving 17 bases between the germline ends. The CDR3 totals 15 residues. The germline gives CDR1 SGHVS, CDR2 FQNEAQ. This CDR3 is CASSLGPGRDTEAFF. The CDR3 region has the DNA TGTGCCAGCAGTCTTGGGCCCGGTCGCGACACTGAAGCTTTCTTT.

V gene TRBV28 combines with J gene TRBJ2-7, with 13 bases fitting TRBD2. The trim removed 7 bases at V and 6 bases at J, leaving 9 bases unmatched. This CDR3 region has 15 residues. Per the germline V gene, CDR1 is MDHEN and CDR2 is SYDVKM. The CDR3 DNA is TGTGCCAGCACTACTCCGGGACTAGCGGGAATCGAGCAGTACTTC. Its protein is CASTTPGLAGIEQYF.